The rows below give T cell receptor beta chains drawn from one sample of a study of T cell responses to AZD1222 COVID-19 vaccine. TCRdb's table, derived via immunoSEQ multiplex PCR, lists solely in-frame clones and lacks some. Of roughly 120,000 clones listed, 81% are singletons. Specimen: peripheral blood, collected on day 0 of AZD1222 vaccination. All receptors derive from an adult in good health. Both conserved end residues are part of each CDR3. A D gene is named only where the DNA matches it firmly. Size is omitted from some rows. Given values are once, few, many or a class for expanded clones.

V	J	size	D	DNA	CDR3
TRBV11-2	TRBJ2-1	NA	NA	TGTGCCAGCACCCCAAGGAGCGGGCCCTACAATGAGCAGTTCTTC	CASTPRSGPYNEQFF
TRBV5-1	TRBJ2-5	NA	NA	TGCGCCAGCAGCTTGACGACTAGCCAAGAGACCCAGTACTTC	CASSLTTSQETQYF
TRBV2	TRBJ2-3	NA	NA	TGTGCCAGCAGGCTTGGGGCAGATACGCAGTATTTT	CASRLGADTQYF
TRBV5-6	TRBJ2-1	NA	NA	TGTGCCAGCAGCTGGGTCTCCAGCTCCTACAATGAGCAGTTCTTC	CASSWVSSSYNEQFF
TRBV2	TRBJ2-1	NA	NA	TGTGCCAGCAGTGAATGGAGGGGTAGAGGTGAGCAGTTCTTC	CASSEWRGRGEQFF
TRBV6-2/TRBV6-3	TRBJ1-5	NA	NA	TGTGCCAGCAGCCCAACCTTAGCGGGTCAGCCCCAGCATTTT	CASSPTLAGQPQHF
TRBV7-9	TRBJ1-2	NA	NA	TGTGCCAGCAGCTCCGGGAGCCACTACACCTTC	CASSSGSHYTF
TRBV5-1	TRBJ1-1	once	NA	TGCGCCAGCAGCTTGGGGGTGGGGCTGAACACTGAAGCTTTCTTT	CASSLGVGLNTEAFF
TRBV19	TRBJ1-2	NA	NA	TGTGCCAGTAGCCCCCCGTCCCAGAACTATGGCTACACCTTC	CASSPPSQNYGYTF
TRBV25-1	TRBJ1-6	NA	TRBD1	TGTGCCAGCAGTGTTTCGACAGGGGATTCACCCCTCCACTTT	CASSVSTGDSPLHF
TRBV28	TRBJ2-7	NA	TRBD1	TGTGCCAGCGTACAGGGGACCCCCTACGAGCAGTACTTC	CASVQGTPYEQYF
TRBV7-9	TRBJ1-3	NA	NA	TGTGCCAGCAGCTTAGTAACCAGTGGGAGAAGCACCATATATTTT	CASSLVTSGRSTIYF
TRBV19	TRBJ1-6	NA	NA	TGTGCCAGTAGTATGGGGCAAAACTCCTATAATTCACCCCTCCACTTT	CASSMGQNSYNSPLHF
TRBV5-1	TRBJ1-1	once	NA	TGCGCCAGCAGCTACGGACGGGGGAACACTGAAGCTTTCTTT	CASSYGRGNTEAFF
TRBV3-1/TRBV3-2	TRBJ1-1	NA	NA	TGTGCCAGCAGCCAAGGCCAGGGGCGGAACACTGAAGCTTTCTTT	CASSQGQGRNTEAFF
TRBV7-2	TRBJ2-5	NA	NA	TGTGCCAGCAGCTTTAATTTAGCAGCCCAAGAGACCCAGTACTTC	CASSFNLAAQETQYF
TRBV28	TRBJ1-4	once	NA	TGTGCCAGCAGTTTAGAGCCCAGGGGTGAAAAACTGTTTTTT	CASSLEPRGEKLFF
TRBV5-4	TRBJ2-3	NA	TRBD2	TGTGCCGCCGGACGGGGACTAGATACAGATACGCAGTATTTT	CAAGRGLDTDTQYF
TRBV24-1	TRBJ1-5	NA	NA	TGTGCCACCAGTGAGACAGGATATCAGCCCCAGCATTTT	CATSETGYQPQHF
TRBV7-3	TRBJ2-5	NA	NA	TGTGCCAGCAGCTTACAGAGTGGGACGGCAGAGACCCAGTACTTC	CASSLQSGTAETQYF
TRBV27	TRBJ1-6	NA	NA	TGTGCCAGCAGTTTGCGAACGAGCTCCTATAATTCACCCCTCCACTTT	CASSLRTSSYNSPLHF
TRBV19	TRBJ1-1	NA	TRBD1	TGTGCCAGTAGTGTGGACAGGGTCATGAACACTGAAGCTTTCTTT	CASSVDRVMNTEAFF
TRBV7-9	TRBJ1-1	NA	NA	TGTGCCAGCAGCCTCGGGACACTCGAAGCTTTCTTT	CASSLGTLEAFF
TRBV12-3/TRBV12-4	TRBJ2-7	NA	NA	TGTGCCAGCAGCCGAGGCTGGGGTTACGAGCAGTACTTC	CASSRGWGYEQYF
TRBV18	TRBJ1-4	NA	NA	TGTGCCAGCTCACCACAGGAAAAAATAGAAAAACTGTTTTTT	CASSPQEKIEKLFF